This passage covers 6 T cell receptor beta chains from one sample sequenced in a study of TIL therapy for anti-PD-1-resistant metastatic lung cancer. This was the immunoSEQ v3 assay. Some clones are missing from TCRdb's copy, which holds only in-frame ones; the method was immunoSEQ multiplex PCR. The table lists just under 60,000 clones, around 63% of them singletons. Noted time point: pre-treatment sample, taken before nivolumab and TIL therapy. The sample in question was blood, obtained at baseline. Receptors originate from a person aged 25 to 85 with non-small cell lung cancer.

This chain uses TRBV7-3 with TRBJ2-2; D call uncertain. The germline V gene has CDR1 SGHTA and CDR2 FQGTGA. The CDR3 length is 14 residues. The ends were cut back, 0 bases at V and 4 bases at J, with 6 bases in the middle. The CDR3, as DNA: TGTGCCAGCAGCTTAACGCCGGGCACCGGGGAGCTGTTTTTT. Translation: CASSLTPGTGELFF.

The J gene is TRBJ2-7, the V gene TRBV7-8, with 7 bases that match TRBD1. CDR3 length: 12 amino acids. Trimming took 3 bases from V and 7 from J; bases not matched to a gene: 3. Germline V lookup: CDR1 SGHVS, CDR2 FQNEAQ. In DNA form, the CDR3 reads TGTGCCAGCAGCTTCAGGGGGTCGGAGCAGTACTTC. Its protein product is CASSFRGSEQYF.

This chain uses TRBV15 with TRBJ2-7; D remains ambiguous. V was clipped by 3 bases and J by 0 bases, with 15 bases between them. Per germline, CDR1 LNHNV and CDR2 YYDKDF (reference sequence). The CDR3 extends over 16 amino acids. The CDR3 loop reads CATSSTPGLRSYEQYF. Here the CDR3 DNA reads TGTGCCACCAGCAGCACCCCGGGTCTTCGCTCCTACGAGCAGTACTTC.

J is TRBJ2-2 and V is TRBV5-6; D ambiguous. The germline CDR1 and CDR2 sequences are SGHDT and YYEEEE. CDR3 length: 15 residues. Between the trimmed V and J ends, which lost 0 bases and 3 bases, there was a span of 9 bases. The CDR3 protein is CASSLAGVDTGELFF. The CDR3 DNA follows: TGTGCCAGCAGCTTGGCCGGCGTGGACACCGGGGAGCTGTTTTTT.

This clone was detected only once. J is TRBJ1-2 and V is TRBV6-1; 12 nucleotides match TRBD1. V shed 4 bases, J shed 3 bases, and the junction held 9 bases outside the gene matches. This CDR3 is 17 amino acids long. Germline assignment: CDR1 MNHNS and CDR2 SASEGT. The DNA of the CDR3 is TGTGCCAGCAGTGGGGGACAGGGGGCAACGGTAGACTATGGCTACACCTTC. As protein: CASSGGQGATVDYGYTF.

CDR3 bases: TGCAGCGTTTGGGTCTCTGGGGCCAACGTCCTGACTTTC. Amino acids: CSVWVSGANVLTF. V gene TRBV29-1 combines with J gene TRBJ2-6; D is undetermined. The CDR3 spans 13 residues. With 5 bases removed from V and 0 bases from J, the gap between germline ends came to 5 bases. The germline V gene has CDR1 SQVTM and CDR2 ANQGSEA.